This entry is about one T cell receptor (beta chain). Its antigen remains unknown. The sample comes from a study of CD8 T cells in Susac syndrome. Whole-study results and caveats: Individuals included in the TCR sequencing and HLA analysis were acknowledged by the study to be relatively few in number.

An amount of RNA that ranged from roughly 0.45 to 1 ug was reverse transcribed with random hexamers. Multiplex immunoSEQ PCR targeted 54 Vbeta and 13 Jbeta TCR beta segments. TCRdb reprocessed the immunoSEQ multiplex PCR reads with MiXCR, giving one entry per CDR3 protein. This sample has more than 95,000 distinct CDR3 sequences, with around 95% found just once. Controls were drawn from healthy donors and were matched for age and sex. This receptor was taken from a human donor in good health. What was sequenced was CD4+ T cells from PBMCs.

DNA for the CDR3: TGCAGTGCTATTCAGGGAGGCTATGGCTACACCTTC. Translated: CSAIQGGYGYTF. The gene calls are TRBV20-1 and TRBJ1-2, with D maybe TRBD1 (5 bases). V lost 4 bases to trimming and J lost 4 bases, with 10 bases between them. The CDR3 totals 12 residues. CDR1 DFQATT and CDR2 SNEGSKA come from the germline V gene (reference sequence).